The 23 T cell receptor beta chains below come from one sample, sequenced in a study of vaccination effects on CD4 cells after COVID-19. Viral peptide pool expansion of antigen-specific CD4+ T cells preceded sequencing in the ViraFEST assay. At the end of roughly 9 days of culture, CD4+ T cells were isolated. The vaccine given was either BNT162b2 or mRNA-1273, in two doses. These receptors' targets are unknown. Only in-frame clones appear in the TCRdb table, and some are missing; sequencing was by immunoSEQ multiplex PCR. The sample records fewer than 35,000 clones, 65% to 90% being singletons. This specimen was CD4+ T cells from PBMCs cultured with SARS-CoV-2 spike peptides, taken after COVID-19 vaccination. The receptors originated from a human donor who received a COVID-19 vaccine. Some clones in this sample may be carry-over from other donors' samples.

The chain recombines TRBV7-2 with TRBJ2-1; 11 bases map to TRBD2. Trimming removed 1 base from V and 11 bases from J; junction bases left unmatched: 4. Germline CDR1 is SGHTA and CDR2 is FQGNSA. The CDR3 has 14 residues. Here the CDR3 reads CASSLDPSGGKQFF. CDR3 nucleotides: TGTGCCAGCAGCTTAGACCCTAGCGGGGGGAAGCAGTTCTTC.

This clone was observed a few times. The rearrangement links TRBV5-1 to TRBJ1-1; 9 bases match TRBD1. Germline CDR1 reads SGHRS; CDR2 reads YFSETQ. This CDR3 has 17 amino acids. V shed 1 base, J shed 1 base, and the junction held 8 bases outside the gene matches. CDR3 loop: CASSLIGTGMGNTEAFF. In nucleotides, the CDR3 is TGCGCCAGCAGCTTGATCGGGACAGGGATGGGGAACACTGAAGCTTTCTTT.

The rearrangement joins TRBV5-8 to TRBJ1-1; D possibly corresponds to TRBD1 (6 bases). This CDR3 contains 16 residues. Germline CDR1 is SGHTS and CDR2 is YDEGEE. V was shortened by 3 bases and J by 2 bases, with 17 bases between the two germline ends. The CDR3 nucleotides are TGTGCCAGCAGCTCCCTGCGGGCAGGGACAAACACTGAAGCTTTCTTT. Amino acid sequence: CASSSLRAGTNTEAFF.

This rearrangement joins TRBV6-2 or TRBV6-3 to TRBJ2-3; no clear D. CDR3 length: 18 amino acids. V was clipped by 4 bases and J by 2 bases, with 22 bases between them. The germline CDR1 and CDR2 sequences are MNHEY and SVGEGT. The CDR3 loop reads CASSFHLLGAQPTDTQYF. In nucleotides, the CDR3 is TGTGCCAGCAGTTTTCACCTACTCGGTGCACAACCCACAGATACGCAGTATTTT.

The rearrangement links TRBV19 to TRBJ1-5; the match to TRBD1 covers 11 bases. Per germline, CDR1 LNHDA and CDR2 SQIVND (reference sequence). V dropped 6 bases and J dropped 4; count of bases not matched to a gene: 5. The CDR3 is made up of 15 amino acids. CDR3 amino acids: CASSRTGGRNQPQHF. The CDR3 DNA reads as TGTGCCAGTAGCCGGACAGGGGGCAGGAATCAGCCCCAGCATTTT.

The chain is built from TRBV10-3 and TRBJ2-4; TRBD2 might be the D (5 bases). This CDR3 is built from 14 residues. Germline V gene lookup returns CDR1 ENHRY and CDR2 SYGVKD. V lost 2 bases and J 7 bases, leaving 12 bases between the germline ends. The CDR3 bases are TGTGCCATCAGTGAGACCGACGGACTGAACATTCAGTACTTC. Protein product: CAISETDGLNIQYF.

V gene TRBV10-3 combines with J gene TRBJ2-7, with 9 bases fitting TRBD1. CDR3 length: 13 residues. J lost 6 bases, V lost 3 bases, and 3 bases had no gene match. CDR1 and CDR2 (germline): ENHRY, SYGVKD. The CDR3 DNA is TGTGCCATCAGTGAAGGGACAGGGTCCGAGCAGTACGTC. It translates to CAISEGTGSEQYV.

The chain is built from TRBV28 and TRBJ2-1; TRBD1 aligns across 10 bases. The germline CDR1 and CDR2 sequences are MDHEN and SYDVKM. Trimming removed 2 bases from V and 10 bases from J; junction bases left unmatched: 11. The CDR3 is 16 amino acids. This CDR3 reads CASSLGSGQGLREQFF. CDR3 DNA sequence: TGTGCCAGCAGTTTAGGGTCGGGACAGGGGTTGAGGGAGCAGTTCTTC.

The chain has TRBV18 and TRBJ2-5; D gene unclear. Trimming removed 6 bases from V and 5 bases from J, with 13 bases in between. The CDR3 has 13 residues. The V gene's germline CDR1 is KGHSH and CDR2 LQKENI. The DNA of the CDR3 is TGTGCCAGCTCGTACCTTGGTGGGGAGACCCAGTACTTC. Translation gives CASSYLGGETQYF. The full variable domain, in which reference TRBV18 and TRBJ2-5 provide the parts outside the CDR3, is NAGVMQNPRHLVRRRGQEARLRCSPMKGHSHVYWYRQLPEEGLKFMVYLQKENIIDESGMPKERFSAEFPKEGPSILRIQQVVRGDSAAYFCASSYLGGETQYFGPGTRLLVL.

This clone was observed a handful of times. The chain's CDR3 is CASSAPPDTNYGYTF. The CDR3 nucleotides are TGTGCCAGTAGTGCACCGCCCGACACCAACTATGGCTACACCTTC. J is TRBJ1-2 and V is TRBV19; D uncertain. This CDR3 is built from 15 residues. The V gene lost 5 bases and the J gene lost 2 bases, with 15 bases spanning the gap. Per germline, CDR1 LNHDA and CDR2 SQIVND (reference sequence). Drawing the rest from reference TRBV19 and TRBJ1-2, the complete variable domain is DGGITQSPKYLFRKEGQNVTLSCEQNLNHDAMYWYRQDPGQGLRLIYYSQIVNDFQKGDIAEGYSVSREKKESFPLTVTSAQKNPTAFYLCASSAPPDTNYGYTFGSGTRLTVV.

The chain has TRBV7-2 and TRBJ2-5; 14 bases align to TRBD2. Per the germline V gene, CDR1 is SGHTA and CDR2 is FQGNSA. This CDR3 comprises 17 residues. V shed 5 bases and J 5 bases; nucleotides not matched to a gene: 10. The CDR3 loop is CASSHGLAGGVVETQYF. In DNA form, the CDR3 reads TGTGCCAGCAGCCACGGACTAGCGGGGGGAGTCGTGGAGACCCAGTACTTC. Based on the CDR3 plus reference TRBV7-2 and TRBJ2-5, the full variable domain is GAGVSQSPSNKVTEKGKDVELRCDPISGHTALYWYRQSLGQGLEFLIYFQGNSAPDKSGLPSDRFSAERTGGSVSTLTIQRTQQEDSAVYLCASSHGLAGGVVETQYFGPGTRLLVL.

V gene TRBV3-1 (or the pseudogene TRBV3-2) combines with J gene TRBJ2-5; D ambiguous. From germline, CDR1 is LGHDT and CDR2 YNNKEL (reference sequence). The germline V and J ends were trimmed by 1 base and 3 bases, with 9 bases remaining between them. The CDR3 covers 14 residues. This CDR3 reads CASSQVGRKETQYF. Written as DNA, the CDR3 is TGTGCCAGCAGCCAAGTGGGCAGAAAAGAGACCCAGTACTTC.

The count of this clone is one. V gene TRBV5-1 combines with J gene TRBJ2-1, with 7 bases that match TRBD1. With 2 bases clipped from V and 7 bases from J, the junction kept 12 bases outside the gene matches. CDR3 length equals 16 residues. CDR1 and CDR2 (germline): SGHRS, YFSETQ. Here the CDR3 reads CASSLPGTAITNEQFF. CDR3 in DNA: TGCGCCAGCAGCTTACCCGGGACAGCTATAACTAATGAGCAGTTCTTC.

The gene calls are TRBV6-5 and TRBJ2-7; 8 nucleotides line up with TRBD1. The germline gives CDR1 MNHEY, CDR2 SVGAGI. With V trimmed by 7 bases and J by 4 bases, 6 bases remained unmatched. This CDR3 comprises 13 residues. The CDR3 DNA is TGTGCCAGCACTAATACAGGGGGGTACGAGCAGTACGTC. Amino acids: CASTNTGGYEQYV.

V usage is TRBV7-2 and J usage is TRBJ2-2; perhaps TRBD2 as D (6 bases). This CDR3 is 15 amino acids long. CDR1 SGHTA and CDR2 FQGNSA come from the germline V gene. V was trimmed by 0 bases and J by 2 bases, leaving 7 bases between them. CDR3 coding DNA: TGTGCCAGCAGCTTAGCGGGGGGTAACACCGGGGAGCTGTTTTTT. Amino acids: CASSLAGGNTGELFF.

J is TRBJ2-1 and V is TRBV9, with TRBD1 matching 7 bases. The CDR3 length is 15 residues. Germline V gene sequence: CDR1 SGDLS, CDR2 YYNGEE. Germline trimming cut 0 bases from V and 7 bases from J; bases unmatched to any gene: 7. CDR3 sequence reads: CASSVESRGWNEQFF. The CDR3 coding sequence is TGTGCCAGCAGCGTAGAAAGCAGGGGGTGGAATGAGCAGTTCTTC.

The V gene is TRBV2, the J gene TRBJ2-1; TRBD1 aligns across 7 bases. The CDR3 extends over 13 amino acids. The V segment lost 7 bases and the J segment 3 bases; nucleotides outside the gene matches: 3. Germline V lookup: CDR1 SNHLY, CDR2 FYNNEI. Written as DNA, the CDR3 is TGTGCCAGCACGGGACAGCTCTACAATGAGCAGTTCTTC. It specifies CASTGQLYNEQFF.

This chain joins TRBV28 and TRBJ1-2; TRBD1 might be the D (5 bases). The CDR3 extends over 14 amino acids. Germline V gene data show CDR1 as MDHEN and CDR2 as SYDVKM. Deletions cut 2 bases from V and 2 bases from J, with 9 bases between. CDR3 in amino acids: CASSLQGTNYGYTF. The CDR3 bases are TGTGCCAGCAGTTTACAGGGCACCAACTATGGCTACACCTTC.

The V and J genes are TRBV5-1 and TRBJ2-5, with D unresolved. CDR1 SGHRS and CDR2 YFSETQ come from the germline V gene. Trimming stripped 1 base from V and 1 base from J, with 14 bases between. There are 16 residues in the CDR3. CDR3 loop: CASSLNMGQLQETQYF. For the CDR3, the DNA is TGCGCCAGCAGCTTGAACATGGGTCAACTCCAAGAGACCCAGTACTTC.

The CDR3 protein is CASSWRETQYF. For the CDR3, the DNA is TGTGCCAGCAGCTGGAGAGAGACCCAGTACTTC. The chain links TRBV5-6 to TRBJ2-5, with unresolved D. Per germline, CDR1 SGHDT and CDR2 YYEEEE. This CDR3 has 11 residues. Trimming removed 3 bases at V and 4 bases at J, with 4 bases between.

The V and J genes are TRBV7-3 and TRBJ2-2; 11 bases are shared with TRBD2. V dropped 5 bases and J dropped 5; count of bases not matched to a gene: 7. CDR3 size: 16 residues. Germline-derived CDR1 and CDR2 are SGHTA and FQGTGA. As DNA, the CDR3 is TGTGCCAGCAGCCCCAGACTAGCGGGGAGGACCGGGGAGCTGTTTTTT. Encoded protein: CASSPRLAGRTGELFF.

The chain's CDR3 is CASSRILNSPLHF. The CDR3 coding sequence is TGTGCCAGCAGCCGTATTCTTAATTCACCCCTCCACTTT. The chain combines TRBV11-1 with TRBJ1-6, with unresolved D. This CDR3 has 13 amino acids. Germline CDR1 SGHAT, CDR2 FQDESV (reference sequence). The germline V and J ends were trimmed by 5 bases and 6 bases, with 8 bases remaining between them.

The rearrangement uses TRBV5-6 and TRBJ2-1; 7 nucleotides agree with TRBD1. The V gene's germline CDR1 is SGHDT and CDR2 YYEEEE. This CDR3 is built from 14 residues. V gave up 2 bases and J gave up 6 bases; unmatched junction bases: 5. The CDR3 bases are TGTGCCAGCAGCTTAACAGGGGTCCCCAATGAGCAGTTCTTC. Amino acid sequence: CASSLTGVPNEQFF.